This T cell receptor (beta chain) was profiled in a study of CD8 T cells in Susac syndrome. Comment on this clonotype: What it recognizes is unknown.

The authors reverse transcribed roughly 0.5 to 1 ug RNA with random hexamers. It was immunoSEQ multiplex PCR that amplified TCR beta CDR3 across 54 Vbeta and 13 Jbeta. TCRdb reprocessed the immunoSEQ multiplex PCR reads with MiXCR, giving one entry per CDR3 protein. The sample holds 65,000 to 75,000 distinct CDR3 sequences, roughly 94% seen once. Study-wide results and limits: The study conceded that relatively few individuals underwent its TCR sequencing and HLA analysis.

Sequencing of TCR beta was performed on blood CD8+ and CD4+ T cells. FACS enriched CD8+ TEMRA cells, while bulk CD8+ and CD4+ were negatively isolated. The CDR3 sequence is 14 residues long. After removal of 5 bases from V and 3 bases from J, the junction contained 8 bases not matched to a gene. CDR1 GTSNPN and CDR2 SVGIG come from the germline V gene (reference sequence). V gene TRBV30 combines with J gene TRBJ1-1; TRBD1 matches at 8 bases. Input material: CD8+ T cells from PBMCs. The receptor was isolated from a human donor in good health. CDR3 DNA sequence: TGTGCCTGGGGACAGGGAAGAGGGGACACTGAAGCTTTCTTT. Translating gives CAWGQGRGDTEAFF. The whole variable domain, remainder taken from reference TRBV30 and TRBJ1-1, is SQTIHQWPATLVQPVGSPLSLECTVEGTSNPNLYWYRQAAGRGLQLLFYSVGIGQISSEVPQNLSASRPQDRQFILSSKKLLLSDSGFYLCAWGQGRGDTEAFFGQGTRLTVV.